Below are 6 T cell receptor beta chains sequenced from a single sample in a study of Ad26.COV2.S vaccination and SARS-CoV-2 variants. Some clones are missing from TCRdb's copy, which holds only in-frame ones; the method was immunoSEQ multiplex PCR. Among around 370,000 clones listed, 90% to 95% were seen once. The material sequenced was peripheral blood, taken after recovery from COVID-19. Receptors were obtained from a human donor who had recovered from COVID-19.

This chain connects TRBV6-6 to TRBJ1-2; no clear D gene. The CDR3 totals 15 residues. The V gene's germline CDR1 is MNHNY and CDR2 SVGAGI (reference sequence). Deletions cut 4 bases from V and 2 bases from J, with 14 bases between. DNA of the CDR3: TGTGCCAGCAGTTTTCGACGGTCCGACAACTATGGCTACACCTTC. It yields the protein CASSFRRSDNYGYTF.

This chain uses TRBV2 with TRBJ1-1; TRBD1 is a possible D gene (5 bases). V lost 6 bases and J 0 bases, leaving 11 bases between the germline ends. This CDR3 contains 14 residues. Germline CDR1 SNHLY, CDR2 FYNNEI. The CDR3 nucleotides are TGTGCCAGCAGGGGGGGACGGTTGAACACTGAAGCTTTCTTT. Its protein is CASRGGRLNTEAFF.

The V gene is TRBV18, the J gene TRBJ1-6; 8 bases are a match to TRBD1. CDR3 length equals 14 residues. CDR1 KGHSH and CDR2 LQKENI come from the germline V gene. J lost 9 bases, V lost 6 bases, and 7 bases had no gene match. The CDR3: CASSPGQGGSPLHF. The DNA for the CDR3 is TGTGCCAGCTCCCCAGGACAGGGTGGTTCACCCCTCCACTTT. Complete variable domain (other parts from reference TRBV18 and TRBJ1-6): NAGVMQNPRHLVRRRGQEARLRCSPMKGHSHVYWYRQLPEEGLKFMVYLQKENIIDESGMPKERFSAEFPKEGPSILRIQQVVRGDSAAYFCASSPGQGGSPLHFGNGTRLTVT.

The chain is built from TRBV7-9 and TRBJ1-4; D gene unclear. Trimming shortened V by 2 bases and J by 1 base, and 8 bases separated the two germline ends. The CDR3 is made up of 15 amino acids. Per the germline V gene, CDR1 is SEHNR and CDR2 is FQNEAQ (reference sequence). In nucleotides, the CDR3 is TGTGCCAGCAGCTTATATCTAAGAACTAATGAAAAACTGTTTTTT. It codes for CASSLYLRTNEKLFF.

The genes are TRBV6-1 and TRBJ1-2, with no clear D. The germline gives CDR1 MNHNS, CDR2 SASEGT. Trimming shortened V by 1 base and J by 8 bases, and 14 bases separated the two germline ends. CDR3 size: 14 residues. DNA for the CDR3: TGTGCCAGCAGTGAAGACCCGAGTGTCCGAGGCTACACCTTC. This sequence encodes CASSEDPSVRGYTF.

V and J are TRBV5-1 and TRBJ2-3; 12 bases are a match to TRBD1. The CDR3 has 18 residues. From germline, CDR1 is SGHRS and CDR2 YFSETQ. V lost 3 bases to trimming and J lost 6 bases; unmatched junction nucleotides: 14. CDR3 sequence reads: CASSWTGTGGHNMDTQYF. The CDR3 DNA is TGCGCCAGCAGCTGGACCGGGACAGGGGGCCATAATATGGATACGCAGTATTTT.